These 25 T cell receptor beta chains share one sample of origin, sequenced in a study of shared clonotypes between healthy human individuals. Repertoires were generated with immunoSEQ multiplex PCR, while TCRdb's copy carries only in-frame clones and drops some. Of over 2 million clones listed, less than 95% were seen once; the top ten hold 1% to 1.3%. CD45RO-negative, CCR7-selected cells formed the naive CD8 fraction, which excluded terminally differentiated effector memory CD45RA+ cells. Specimen: naive CD8+ T cells sorted from blood. All receptors come from a young man in good health.

The chain is built from TRBV28 and TRBJ2-7; D ambiguous. This CDR3 spans 14 amino acids. Trimming cost V 3 bases and J 4 bases, with 13 bases left between them. CDR1 MDHEN and CDR2 SYDVKM come from the germline V gene. The CDR3 region is CASSFSTLGYEQYF. In DNA, the CDR3 is TGTGCCAGCAGTTTCTCTACCCTCGGGTACGAGCAGTACTTC.

The V call is TRBV7-9, the J call TRBJ1-1; D may be TRBD1 (6 bases). Germline V lookup: CDR1 SEHNR, CDR2 FQNEAQ (reference sequence). V was clipped by 5 bases and J by 3 bases, with 13 bases between them. This CDR3 has 14 amino acids. CDR3: CASSTPGDDTEAFF. CDR3 DNA sequence: TGTGCCAGCAGCACCCCAGGGGACGACACTGAAGCTTTCTTT.

Details on this clone: The sample has other DNA sequences that encode this CDR3 too. V gene TRBV6-5 combines with J gene TRBJ2-5; 8 bases match TRBD1. The V gene's germline CDR1 is MNHEY and CDR2 SVGAGI. This CDR3 is built from 13 residues. J lost 5 bases, V lost 5 bases, and 4 bases had no gene match. The CDR3 loop is CASSLDREETQYF. The CDR3 DNA sequence: TGTGCCAGCAGTCTGGACAGGGAGGAGACCCAGTACTTC.

The chain recombines TRBV28 with TRBJ2-7; 7 positions match TRBD1. The germline V gene encodes CDR1 MDHEN and CDR2 SYDVKM. The CDR3 length is 13 residues. V was clipped by 8 bases and J by 3 bases; unmatched bases: 7. This chain's CDR3 is CASASGQHYEQYF. Written as DNA, the CDR3 is TGTGCCAGCGCGTCGGGACAGCACTACGAGCAGTACTTC.

As regards this clone: This sample includes further DNA sequences coding for the same CDR3. The genes are TRBV5-1 and TRBJ2-1; 10 bases match TRBD2. The germline V gene encodes CDR1 SGHRS and CDR2 YFSETQ. The V and J ends lost 2 bases and 7 bases, in that order; junction bases with no gene match: 3. CDR3 length: 14 amino acids. CDR3 amino acids: CASSLAGGPNEQFF. DNA for the CDR3: TGCGCCAGCAGCTTAGCGGGGGGGCCGAATGAGCAGTTCTTC.

The gene calls are TRBV7-8 and TRBJ1-1; TRBD1 agrees at 7 bases. The CDR3 sequence is 13 residues long. The ends lost 5 bases at V and 4 bases at J; junction bases unmatched: 4. Looked up from germline, CDR1 is SGHVS and CDR2 is FQNEAQ. The CDR3: CASSNDRATEAFF. Written as DNA, the CDR3 is TGTGCCAGCAGCAATGACAGGGCCACTGAAGCTTTCTTT.

The rearrangement uses TRBV15 and TRBJ2-5; no firm D call. The V end was cut by 1 base, the J end by 4 bases, with 13 bases between. CDR1 LNHNV and CDR2 YYDKDF come from the germline V gene (reference sequence). The CDR3 covers 15 residues. The CDR3 region is CATSRVDPIGETQYF. The CDR3 nucleotides are TGTGCCACCAGCAGAGTGGACCCAATCGGAGAGACCCAGTACTTC.

CDR3 bases: TGTGCCAGCAGCTTTGAAGTCACGGTGAGCTCCTACAATGAGCAGTTCTTC. It yields the protein CASSFEVTVSSYNEQFF. The V and J genes are TRBV7-2 and TRBJ2-1; D is uncertain. The germline V and J ends were trimmed by 3 bases and 0 bases, with 15 bases remaining between them. CDR1 is SGHTA, CDR2 FQGNSA, per germline. The CDR3 has 17 residues.

A note on this clone: Relative to the germline gene, one junction end is altered; a read error may explain this. V usage is TRBV7-9 and J usage is TRBJ2-4; 9 bases are shared with TRBD2. Germline CDR1 is SEHNR and CDR2 is FQNEAQ (reference sequence). The CDR3 is 16 residues long. DNA of the CDR3: TGTGCCATCGCGCTTGGGACCGGGACTAGCCTACCCATTGCGCACTTC. Amino acids: CAIALGTGTSLPIAHF.

Concerning this clone: Distinct nucleotide sequences in the sample also encode this CDR3. The V call is TRBV6-5, the J call TRBJ2-1; D is possibly TRBD2 (6 bases). Looked up from germline, CDR1 is MNHEY and CDR2 is SVGAGI. V dropped 5 bases and J dropped 4 bases, with 9 bases sitting between them. The CDR3 totals 13 residues. DNA of the CDR3: TGTGCCAGCAGTCCCGGGGGTTACAATGAGCAGTTCTTC. Its translation is CASSPGGYNEQFF.

V usage is TRBV11-3 and J usage is TRBJ2-7, with 8 positions matching TRBD2. There are 18 residues in the CDR3. Losses at the gene ends were 5 bases for V and 4 bases for J; bases not matched to a gene: 19. From germline, CDR1 is SGHNT and CDR2 YENEEA. The CDR3, as DNA: TGTGCCAGCAGCAAAGACCCCCTAGTAGCGGGACACCTTTACGAGCAGTACTTC. Amino acids: CASSKDPLVAGHLYEQYF.

V is TRBV28 and J is TRBJ2-7; the match to TRBD2 covers 8 bases. This CDR3 region has 14 residues. V lost 3 bases to trimming and J lost 3 bases; unmatched junction nucleotides: 4. Germline assignment: CDR1 MDHEN and CDR2 SYDVKM. CDR3 amino acids: CASSFSGDFYEQYF. Here the CDR3 DNA reads TGTGCCAGCAGTTTTAGCGGGGACTTCTACGAGCAGTACTTC.

The chain is built from TRBV10-3 and TRBJ2-1; 10 nucleotides line up with TRBD1. The V gene end was trimmed by 3 bases and the J gene end by 7 bases; junction bases not matched to a gene: 6. The germline V gene has CDR1 ENHRY and CDR2 SYGVKD. This CDR3 contains 15 residues. The CDR3 here is CAISDRTGGWNEQFF. In DNA form, the CDR3 reads TGTGCCATCAGTGACCGGACAGGGGGTTGGAATGAGCAGTTCTTC.

The rearrangement links TRBV13 to TRBJ2-7; tentatively, D is TRBD1 (6 bases). Germline CDR1 PRHDT, CDR2 FYEKMQ (reference sequence). V gave up 3 bases and J gave up 1 base, with 13 bases separating them. The CDR3 is 15 residues long. CDR3 sequence (DNA): TGTGCCAGCAGCTTCTCCGGGACACCGTCCTACGAGCAGTACTTC. This encodes CASSFSGTPSYEQYF.

The V gene is TRBV27, the J gene TRBJ2-1; 7 positions agree with TRBD2. The CDR3 has 16 residues. V trimming: 7 bases; J trimming: 2 bases; junction bases outside the gene matches: 11. CDR1 MNHEY and CDR2 SMNVEV come from the germline V gene (reference sequence). CDR3 nucleotide sequence: TGTGCCAGCAACACGGGAAACGCGGGAGCCTACAATGAGCAGTTCTTC. Residues: CASNTGNAGAYNEQFF.

This sequence joins TRBV28 and TRBJ2-5; D is unclear. Germline CDR1 reads MDHEN; CDR2 reads SYDVKM. This CDR3 is built from 13 residues. Deletions cut 4 bases from V and 2 bases from J, with 8 bases between. Here the CDR3 DNA reads TGTGCCAGCAGTTGGGAAACGCAAGAGACCCAGTACTTC. Its translation: CASSWETQETQYF. The complete variable domain, with remaining parts taken from reference TRBV28 and TRBJ2-5, reads DVKVTQSSRYLVKRTGEKVFLECVQDMDHENMFWYRQDPGLGLRLIYFSYDVKMKEKGDIPEGYSVSREKKERFSLILESASTNQTSMYLCASSWETQETQYFGPGTRLLVL.

The chain joins TRBV6-1 to TRBJ1-5; D uncertain. This CDR3 spans 13 amino acids. CDR1 is MNHNS, CDR2 SASEGT, per germline. Trimming took off 5 bases at V and 5 bases at J, with 10 bases between the two ends. This chain's CDR3 is CASSKDGYQPQHF. CDR3 in DNA: TGTGCCAGCAGTAAGGACGGCTATCAGCCCCAGCATTTT.

This clone appeared once. This chain links TRBV7-8 with TRBJ1-1, with D unclear. The ends were cut back, 3 bases at V and 1 base at J, with 6 bases in the middle. Germline CDR1 and CDR2: SGHVS and FQNEAQ. The CDR3 length is 13 residues. The CDR3 coding sequence is TGTGCCAGCAGCTTCAGGCAGAACACTGAAGCTTTCTTT. Translated, it gives CASSFRQNTEAFF.

This chain joins TRBV28 and TRBJ1-6, with D tentatively TRBD1 (5 bases). Trimming removed 10 bases from V and 10 bases from J, with 14 bases in between. Germline V gene sequence: CDR1 MDHEN, CDR2 SYDVKM. The length of the CDR3 is 12 residues. CDR3 coding DNA: TGTGCCACTAACCCAGGGAACTCACCCCTCCACTTT. Translating gives CATNPGNSPLHF.

The chain recombines TRBV7-9 with TRBJ2-1; the D is unclear. Germline CDR1 reads SEHNR; CDR2 reads FQNEAQ (reference sequence). The CDR3 length is 15 residues. With 2 bases removed from V and 0 bases from J, the gap between germline ends came to 8 bases. The CDR3 loop reads CASSLSPISYNEQFF. As DNA, the CDR3 is TGTGCCAGCAGCTTAAGCCCCATCTCCTACAATGAGCAGTTCTTC. The entire variable domain, with the rest obtained from reference TRBV7-9 and TRBJ2-1, is as follows: DTGVSQNPRHKITKRGQNVTFRCDPISEHNRLYWYRQTLGQGPEFLTYFQNEAQLEKSRLLSDRFSAERPKGSFSTLEIQRTEQGDSAMYLCASSLSPISYNEQFFGPGTRLTVL.

The V gene is TRBV9, the J gene TRBJ2-5; D unclear. The ends were cut back, 0 bases at V and 4 bases at J, with 7 bases in the middle. This CDR3 is built from 13 residues. CDR1 and CDR2 from the germline V gene are SGDLS and YYNGEE. The DNA for the CDR3 is TGTGCCAGCAGCGTAGAATCCCCAGAGACCCAGTACTTC. It is translated as CASSVESPETQYF.

For this clone: Other DNA variants within this sample encode the same CDR3. The chain is built from TRBV9 and TRBJ1-5, with D hard to call. This CDR3 has 15 residues. With 0 bases removed from V and 0 bases from J, the gap between germline ends came to 7 bases. The germline CDR1 and CDR2 sequences are SGDLS and YYNGEE. In DNA, the CDR3 is TGTGCCAGCAGCGTAGATGGGTATAGCAATCAGCCCCAGCATTTT. Protein product: CASSVDGYSNQPQHF. Based on the CDR3 plus reference TRBV9 and TRBJ1-5, the full variable domain is DSGVTQTPKHLITATGQRVTLRCSPRSGDLSVYWYQQSLDQGLQFLIQYYNGEERAKGNILERFSAQQFPDLHSELNLSSLELGDSALYFCASSVDGYSNQPQHFGDGTRLSIL.

This CDR3 reads CASGGSGAAYEQYF. The DNA for the CDR3 is TGTGCCAGCGGGGGATCGGGGGCTGCCTACGAGCAGTACTTC. This chain uses TRBV6-6 with TRBJ2-7; D may correspond to TRBD1 or TRBD2 (6 bases each). Germline CDR1 is MNHNY and CDR2 is SVGAGI (reference sequence). With 8 bases removed from V and 2 bases from J, the gap between germline ends came to 16 bases. CDR3 length: 14 amino acids.

V and J are TRBV19 and TRBJ2-1; D is undetermined. The CDR3 consists of 13 residues. Germline assignment: CDR1 LNHDA and CDR2 SQIVND (reference sequence). V lost 5 bases and J lost 5, with 10 bases in between. The DNA of the CDR3 is TGTGCCAGTAGTTGGGGAAGCCACAATGAGCAGTTCTTC. It yields the protein CASSWGSHNEQFF.

The chain recombines TRBV7-2 with TRBJ2-3; 9 nucleotides line up with TRBD2. The CDR3 spans 17 residues. CDR1 SGHTA and CDR2 FQGNSA come from the germline V gene. After removal of 2 bases from V and 4 bases from J, the junction contained 10 bases not matched to a gene. This CDR3 is CASSLPLAGDSADTQYF. The DNA for the CDR3 is TGTGCCAGCAGCTTACCTTTAGCGGGAGATTCTGCAGATACGCAGTATTTT.